The 9 T cell receptor beta chains below come from one sample, sequenced in a study of blood T cell repertoires in COVID-19. Only in-frame clones appear in the TCRdb table, and some are missing; sequencing was by immunoSEQ multiplex PCR. The sample has over 90,000 clones; approximately 92% are singletons. The sample was peripheral blood. These receptors originate from a woman in her forties or fifties with COVID-19, enrolled during active disease.

This clone was observed a single time. The chain has TRBV7-2 and TRBJ2-3; 7 positions agree with TRBD2. Trimming removed 1 base from V and 5 bases from J; junction bases left unmatched: 0. Germline CDR1 reads SGHTA; CDR2 reads FQGNSA. The CDR3 extends over 13 amino acids. This CDR3 is CASSLVAGDTQYF. CDR3 DNA sequence: TGTGCCAGCAGCTTAGTAGCGGGAGATACGCAGTATTTT.

This chain links TRBV19 with TRBJ1-2; 8 bases line up with TRBD1. Germline V gene sequence: CDR1 LNHDA, CDR2 SQIVND (reference sequence). The CDR3 runs to 15 residues. V dropped 6 bases and J dropped 5; count of bases not matched to a gene: 11. The DNA of the CDR3 is TGTGCCAGTAGCCCCGGACAGGGAGGACGTTATGGCTACACCTTC. This gives the protein CASSPGQGGRYGYTF.

This sequence joins TRBV7-3 and TRBJ2-3, with 8 bases aligning to TRBD2. The germline CDR1 and CDR2 sequences are SGHTA and FQGTGA. The junction had 11 bases not matched to a gene; V was cut back by 3 bases and J by 6 bases. The CDR3 spans 16 residues. CDR3 sequence: CASSFQTSAKRDTQYF. The CDR3 bases are TGTGCCAGCAGCTTCCAGACTAGCGCAAAGAGGGATACGCAGTATTTT.

The CDR3 spells CASSLQTEAFF. The CDR3 bases are TGTGCCAGCAGTTTACAAACTGAAGCTTTCTTT. The rearrangement joins TRBV12-3 or TRBV12-4 to TRBJ1-1; D unresolved. Trimming cost V 2 bases and J 5 bases, with 3 bases left between them. This CDR3 spans 11 amino acids.

This clone was counted only a few times. The J gene is TRBJ1-2, the V gene TRBV19; TRBD1 agrees at 7 bases. The CDR3 is 13 residues long. Germline lookup yields CDR1 LNHDA and CDR2 SQIVND (reference sequence). Trimming at V came to 10 bases and at J to 8 bases, leaving 13 bases not matched to a gene. This chain's CDR3 is CATQAGTARGYTF. The DNA for the CDR3 is TGTGCCACTCAAGCCGGGACAGCCCGAGGCTACACCTTC.

J is TRBJ1-6 and V is TRBV27, with a weak D call TRBD1 (6 bases). The CDR3 sequence is 15 residues long. Germline CDR1 is MNHEY and CDR2 is SMNVEV (reference sequence). The V and J ends lost 2 bases and 5 bases respectively, with 10 bases between them. CDR3 bases: TGTGCCAGCAGTTTAGTTGGGGGCAATAATTCACCCCTCCACTTT. Translating it yields CASSLVGGNNSPLHF.

The rearrangement links TRBV6-6 to TRBJ1-2; 9 positions match TRBD1. The CDR3 runs to 12 residues. Germline V gene lookup returns CDR1 MNHNY and CDR2 SVGAGI (reference sequence). V lost 10 bases to trimming and J lost 4 bases; unmatched junction nucleotides: 4. The CDR3 reads CATGTGSYGYTF. The CDR3 coding sequence is TGTGCCACCGGGACAGGGAGCTATGGCTACACCTTC.

This rearrangement joins TRBV10-1 to TRBJ1-6; 10 bases align to TRBD1. Germline CDR1 is WNHNN and CDR2 is SYGVQD (reference sequence). This CDR3 contains 13 residues. V dropped 7 bases and J dropped 9; count of bases not matched to a gene: 3. The chain's CDR3 is CASNRDRGSPLHF. The DNA of the CDR3 is TGCGCCAGCAACCGGGACAGGGGTTCACCCCTCCACTTT.

The chain recombines TRBV5-5 with TRBJ1-2; no clear D. Germline CDR1 and CDR2: SGHKS and YYEKEE (reference sequence). Trimming removed 4 bases from V and 7 bases from J, with 17 bases in between. CDR3 length: 14 amino acids. Written as DNA, the CDR3 is TGTGCCAGCAGCCAAGGTTACGGTGCGGGTGGCTACACCTTC. As protein: CASSQGYGAGGYTF.